This T cell receptor (beta chain) comes out of a study of radiotherapy plus CTLA-4 blockade in lung cancer. Measured with immunoSEQ multiplex PCR; TCRdb has only the in-frame clones, and not every one. The table includes some 71,000 clones, approximately 76% detected once. Concerning this clone itself: This specimen includes other DNA sequences encoding the same CDR3.

Germline V gene lookup returns CDR1 MNHNS and CDR2 SASEGT. Trimming shortened V by 5 bases and J by 2 bases, and 9 bases separated the two germline ends. The CDR3 sequence is 13 residues long. The V gene is TRBV6-1, the J gene TRBJ1-2; D is ambiguous. This receptor was identified in a human donor with non-small cell lung cancer whose response to radiotherapy plus ipilimumab could not be evaluated. Some clones in this sample may be carry-over from other donors' samples. The input for sequencing was peripheral blood, taken from a patient treated with radiotherapy plus ipilimumab. CDR3 loop: CASSRAGNYGYTF. Written as DNA, the CDR3 is TGTGCCAGCAGTCGGGCGGGGAACTATGGCTACACCTTC.